The T cell receptor (beta chain) under discussion was sequenced for a study of read filtering for tumor transcriptome and immune sequencing. Study context: Patients were approximately 17 male and 11 to 15 female, mean age 65.9 years, range about 45 to 85. By R-ISS, stages I, II and III held around 8, 15 and 7 patients. Study-wide results and caveats: The sorted CD138-negative fraction was a mixed bone marrow immune population, not purified T cells.

From approximately 430 ng of RNA, a library with molecular barcoded alpha/delta and beta/gamma adaptors was made. TCRdb reanalysed the reads using MiXCR and keeps one entry per CDR3 protein. The sample includes some 140,000 distinct CDR3 sequences, approximately 13% of them seen just once. There are 16 residues in the CDR3. The V and J ends lost 2 bases and 8 bases respectively, with 16 bases between them. Germline V CDR1 and CDR2: LGHNA, YSLEER. Ten or more counts support this clonotype. Its antigen is unidentified. Sample: a population of CD138-negative cells sorted from bone marrow. V is TRBV4-3 and J is TRBJ1-6; weak D call: TRBD1 (6 bases). This TCR was recovered from a donor aged 40 or over with multiple myeloma. This chain's CDR3 is CASSQMGHPSDSPLHF. The CDR3 coding sequence is TGCGCCAGCAGCCAAATGGGACACCCGTCGGATTCACCCCTCCACTTT.